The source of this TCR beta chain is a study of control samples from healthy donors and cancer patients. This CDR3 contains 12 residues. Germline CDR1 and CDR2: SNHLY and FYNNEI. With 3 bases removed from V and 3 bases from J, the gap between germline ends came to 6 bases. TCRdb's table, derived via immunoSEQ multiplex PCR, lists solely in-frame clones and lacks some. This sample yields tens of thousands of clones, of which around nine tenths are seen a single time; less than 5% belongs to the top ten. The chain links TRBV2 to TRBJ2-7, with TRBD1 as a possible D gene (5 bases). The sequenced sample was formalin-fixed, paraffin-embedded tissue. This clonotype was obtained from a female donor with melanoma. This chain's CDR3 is CASSEGRYEQYF. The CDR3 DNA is TGTGCCAGCAGTGAGGGGCGCTACGAGCAGTACTTC.